This entry lists 26 T cell receptor beta chains sequenced from one sample in a study of cytomegalovirus exposure and HLA in healthy donors. Primers included in the PCR were 60 Vbeta and 13 Jbeta primers. This table comes from immunoSEQ multiplex PCR, and its TCRdb copy is limited to in-frame clones, with some not included. Its clone listing holds about 67,000 clones. The sequenced sample was PBMCs. The receptor set was obtained from a young man in good health and CMV-seropositive.

The chain couples TRBV6-5 to TRBJ2-7; tentatively, D is TRBD1 (5 bases). Between the trimmed V and J ends, which lost 6 bases and 2 bases, there was a span of 11 bases. The CDR3 is made up of 13 amino acids. Germline-derived CDR1 and CDR2 are MNHEY and SVGAGI. In nucleotides, the CDR3 is TGTGCCAGCAGACCGACAGCCACCTACGAGCAGTACTTC. It translates to CASRPTATYEQYF.

The chain joins TRBV19 to TRBJ1-4, with unresolved D. CDR1 is LNHDA and CDR2 is SQIVND in the germline V gene (reference sequence). V lost 4 bases and J 7 bases, leaving 25 bases between the germline ends. This CDR3 contains 18 residues. CDR3 sequence reads: CASSTLPDRAGIGEKLFF. DNA for the CDR3: TGTGCCAGTAGTACGCTGCCGGATAGGGCGGGCATCGGTGAAAAACTGTTTTTT. Full variable domain (missing parts from reference TRBV19 and TRBJ1-4): DGGITQSPKYLFRKEGQNVTLSCEQNLNHDAMYWYRQDPGQGLRLIYYSQIVNDFQKGDIAEGYSVSREKKESFPLTVTSAQKNPTAFYLCASSTLPDRAGIGEKLFFGSGTQLSVL.

V usage is TRBV14 and J usage is TRBJ1-2; D gene uncertain. Germline assignment: CDR1 SGHDN and CDR2 FVKESK. The CDR3 runs 16 residues. Trimming stripped 4 bases from V and 2 bases from J, with 17 bases between. CDR3: CASSPGGRGPNYGYTF. The CDR3 nucleotides are TGTGCCAGCAGCCCCGGCGGGAGAGGACCCAACTATGGCTACACCTTC.

As concerns this clone: Compared with germline, one end of the junction differs, possibly owing to a read error. The chain couples TRBV5-1 to TRBJ2-7; 7 positions match TRBD1. This CDR3 has 14 amino acids. Per the germline V gene, CDR1 is SGHRS and CDR2 is YFSETQ. Here the CDR3 reads CASSSGTDPYEQSF. CDR3 sequence (DNA): TGCGCCAGCAGTTCCGGGACAGATCCCTACGAGCAGTCCTTC.

This chain links TRBV6-5 with TRBJ2-7; perhaps TRBD1 as D (5 bases). The length of the CDR3 is 15 residues. Trimming left V 10 bases short and J 0 bases short, with 19 bases between. Germline loops: CDR1 MNHEY, CDR2 SVGAGI. The CDR3 is CATQDSADSSYEQYF. The DNA for the CDR3 is TGTGCCACCCAAGACAGCGCCGATAGCTCCTACGAGCAGTACTTC.

This chain links TRBV5-4 with TRBJ1-1; TRBD1 matches 9 bases. The CDR3 runs to 15 residues. CDR1 and CDR2 from the germline V gene are SGHNT and YYREEE (reference sequence). Losses at the gene ends were 0 bases for V and 7 bases for J; bases not matched to a gene: 7. CDR3 sequence: CASSLGTGALNEAFF. DNA for the CDR3: TGTGCCAGCAGCTTGGGGACAGGGGCGTTAAATGAAGCTTTCTTT.

The chain carries TRBV4-1 and TRBJ1-3; possibly TRBD1 for D (5 bases). The CDR3 runs 17 residues. V lost 0 bases and J lost 2, with 14 bases in between. CDR1 MGHRA and CDR2 YSYEKL come from the germline V gene. In DNA, the CDR3 is TGCGCCAGCAGCCAAGATTTCGCAGGGCCAACTGGAAACACCATATATTTT. This sequence encodes CASSQDFAGPTGNTIYF.

The genes are TRBV28 and TRBJ1-1, with 8 bases identical to TRBD1. The CDR3 extends over 13 amino acids. Unmatched junction bases numbered 4, after V lost 6 bases and J lost 4 bases. CDR1 and CDR2 from the germline V gene are MDHEN and SYDVKM. CDR3 coding DNA: TGTGCCAGCAGAAACAGGGGGATCACTGAAGCTTTCTTT. As protein: CASRNRGITEAFF.

The CDR3, as DNA: TGTGCCAGCAGTGCTGACAGGGTAAGGGCAGATACGCAGTATTTT. Translation gives CASSADRVRADTQYF. This chain links TRBV25-1 with TRBJ2-3; 7 bases are shared with TRBD1. The CDR3 has 15 residues. The germline gives CDR1 MGHDK, CDR2 SYGVNS. The junction had 8 bases not matched to a gene; V was cut back by 4 bases and J by 4 bases.

The genes are TRBV2 and TRBJ2-3, with 10 positions matching TRBD2. Germline-derived CDR1 and CDR2 are SNHLY and FYNNEI. J lost 3 bases, V lost 4 bases, and 7 bases had no gene match. The CDR3 runs to 16 residues. CDR3 residues: CASSGKAGGFTDTQYF. The DNA for the CDR3 is TGTGCCAGCAGTGGAAAAGCGGGGGGGTTTACAGATACGCAGTATTTT.

The CDR3 is CASRDGQNSNQPQHF. CDR3 sequence (DNA): TGTGCCAGCAGGGACGGACAGAATAGCAATCAGCCCCAGCATTTT. V usage is TRBV28 and J usage is TRBJ1-5, with TRBD1 as a possible D gene (6 bases). Trimming cost V 6 bases and J 0 bases, with 12 bases left between them. CDR1 is MDHEN, CDR2 SYDVKM, per germline. There are 15 residues in the CDR3.

The chain uses TRBV29-1 and TRBJ2-2; TRBD1 agrees at 9 bases. The CDR3 length is 15 residues. Germline-derived CDR1 and CDR2 are SQVTM and ANQGSEA. The trim removed 7 bases at V and 4 bases at J, leaving 10 bases unmatched. The CDR3 is CSGGQGSGSTGELFF. The DNA for the CDR3 is TGCAGCGGGGGACAGGGTTCTGGTAGCACCGGGGAGCTGTTTTTT.

The rearrangement uses TRBV7-3 and TRBJ1-2; 7 nucleotides line up with TRBD1. This CDR3 spans 14 amino acids. V trimming: 3 bases; J trimming: 3 bases; junction bases outside the gene matches: 4. Germline CDR1 is SGHTA and CDR2 is FQGTGA. As DNA, the CDR3 is TGTGCCAGCAGCTTTAAAGGGGGCGACTATGGCTACACCTTC. Encoded protein: CASSFKGGDYGYTF. Based on the CDR3 plus reference TRBV7-3 and TRBJ1-2, the full variable domain is GAGVSQTPSNKVTEKGKYVELRCDPISGHTALYWYRQSLGQGPEFLIYFQGTGAADDSGLPNDRFFAVRPEGSVSTLKIQRTERGDSAVYLCASSFKGGDYGYTFGSGTRLTVV.

V gene TRBV6-5 combines with J gene TRBJ2-7; no reliable D call. This CDR3 is 13 amino acids long. The V gene lost 5 bases and the J gene lost 0 bases, with 8 bases spanning the gap. The germline CDR1 and CDR2 sequences are MNHEY and SVGAGI. CDR3 in DNA: TGTGCCAGCAGTCCCAGTACCTCCTACGAGCAGTACTTC. Protein: CASSPSTSYEQYF.

V usage is TRBV19 and J usage is TRBJ2-1, with 10 positions matching TRBD2. Germline V gene sequence: CDR1 LNHDA, CDR2 SQIVND (reference sequence). This CDR3 is built from 16 residues. The trim removed 5 bases at V and 8 bases at J, leaving 12 bases unmatched. The CDR3 region has the DNA TGTGCCAGTAGTCCCTCCCCCAGCGGGAGGGGCGATGAGCAGTTCTTC. Its translation is CASSPSPSGRGDEQFF.

This chain uses TRBV5-6 with TRBJ1-5, with D unresolved. The CDR3 has 14 amino acids. Per germline, CDR1 SGHDT and CDR2 YYEEEE. Trimming stripped 4 bases from V and 5 bases from J, with 13 bases between. CDR3 region: CASSLGRGDQPQHF. As DNA, the CDR3 is TGTGCCAGCAGCCTTGGGCGGGGTGATCAGCCCCAGCATTTT.

The chain joins TRBV18 to TRBJ2-1; the D is unclear. The V gene lost 4 bases and the J gene lost 5 bases, with 9 bases spanning the gap. The germline CDR1 and CDR2 sequences are KGHSH and LQKENI. The CDR3 totals 13 residues. CDR3 amino acids: CASSHEVDNEQFF. CDR3 DNA sequence: TGTGCCAGCTCACATGAGGTTGACAATGAGCAGTTCTTC.

For this clone: Within the sample, other DNA sequences also encode this same CDR3. The CDR3 DNA follows: TGTGCCAGCAGTGAGACAGGGGCCTACGAGCAGTACTTC. It translates to CASSETGAYEQYF. The V call is TRBV6-5, the J call TRBJ2-7, with 8 bases identical to TRBD1. Germline V gene lookup returns CDR1 MNHEY and CDR2 SVGAGI. With V trimmed by 5 bases and J by 2 bases, 2 bases remained unmatched. CDR3 length: 13 amino acids.

The V call is TRBV18, the J call TRBJ1-4; a possible D gene is TRBD1 (5 bases). V gave up 0 bases and J gave up 4 bases, with 12 bases separating them. The CDR3 covers 16 residues. The V gene's germline CDR1 is KGHSH and CDR2 LQKENI. The DNA of the CDR3 is TGTGCCAGCTCACCACCGGGCGGGGGAAGTAATGAAAAACTGTTTTTT. This translates into CASSPPGGGSNEKLFF.

V is TRBV30 and J is TRBJ1-1; D gene uncertain. Trimming stripped 0 bases from V and 11 bases from J, with 16 bases between. Per the germline V gene, CDR1 is GTSNPN and CDR2 is SVGIG (reference sequence). The CDR3 loop spans 13 amino acids. The CDR3 DNA is TGTGCCTGGAGTGTAAGAGTCGGAGGGAACGCTTTCTTT. Amino acids: CAWSVRVGGNAFF. Combining the CDR3 with reference TRBV30 and TRBJ1-1 gives the whole variable domain SQTIHQWPATLVQPVGSPLSLECTVEGTSNPNLYWYRQAAGRGLQLLFYSVGIGQISSEVPQNLSASRPQDRQFILSSKKLLLSDSGFYLCAWSVRVGGNAFFGQGTRLTVV.

Note on this clone: A read error may produce the germline difference seen at one junction end. The genes are TRBV4-1 and TRBJ2-3; 7 nucleotides match TRBD1. CDR1 is MGHRA, CDR2 YSYEKL, per germline. The CDR3 sequence is 17 residues long. As DNA, the CDR3 is TGCGCCAGCAGCCAAGACGCCGACGAAACAGGGACAGATAAGCAGTATTTT. It specifies CASSQDADETGTDKQYF.

The chain recombines TRBV5-1 with TRBJ2-7, with a possible D match to TRBD1 (6 bases). Trimming took 7 bases from V and 2 from J, leaving 22 bases between them. CDR1 SGHRS and CDR2 YFSETQ come from the germline V gene. The CDR3 spans 16 residues. Written as DNA, the CDR3 is TGCGCCAGCCACCGTCAAGGACAGACGATCGCCTACGAGCAGTACTTC. Residues: CASHRQGQTIAYEQYF.

This sequence joins TRBV18 and TRBJ2-5; D is perhaps TRBD2 (5 bases). The V gene's germline CDR1 is KGHSH and CDR2 LQKENI. V was trimmed by 2 bases and J by 5 bases, leaving 15 bases between them. The CDR3 is made up of 15 amino acids. CDR3: CASSPGLSGGETQYF. DNA of the CDR3: TGTGCCAGCTCACCAGGTCTTTCAGGAGGTGAGACCCAGTACTTC.

The chain links TRBV13 to TRBJ2-2; D is undetermined. Germline V gene lookup returns CDR1 PRHDT and CDR2 FYEKMQ (reference sequence). CDR3 length: 16 residues. V was clipped by 3 bases and J by 1 base, with 12 bases between them. The CDR3 DNA sequence: TGTGCCAGCAGCTTCACCAAGAGCGAGAACACCGGGGAGCTGTTTTTT. This gives the protein CASSFTKSENTGELFF.

This chain uses TRBV4-1 with TRBJ2-2, with D possibly matching TRBD1 (6 bases). CDR1 and CDR2 from the germline V gene are MGHRA and YSYEKL. CDR3 size: 16 residues. The V and J ends lost 2 bases and 0 bases respectively, with 10 bases between them. CDR3 sequence: CASSQRAGANTGELFF. CDR3 nucleotide sequence: TGCGCCAGCAGCCAACGGGCAGGGGCGAACACCGGGGAGCTGTTTTTT.

The chain couples TRBV7-8 to TRBJ1-5; TRBD1 agrees at 9 bases. Germline-derived CDR1 and CDR2 are SGHVS and FQNEAQ. CDR3 length: 16 amino acids. Losses at the gene ends were 8 bases for V and 2 bases for J; bases not matched to a gene: 10. The CDR3 region is CASAGQGLRGNQPQHF. The CDR3 nucleotides are TGTGCCAGCGCCGGACAGGGGCTTAGGGGCAATCAGCCCCAGCATTTT.